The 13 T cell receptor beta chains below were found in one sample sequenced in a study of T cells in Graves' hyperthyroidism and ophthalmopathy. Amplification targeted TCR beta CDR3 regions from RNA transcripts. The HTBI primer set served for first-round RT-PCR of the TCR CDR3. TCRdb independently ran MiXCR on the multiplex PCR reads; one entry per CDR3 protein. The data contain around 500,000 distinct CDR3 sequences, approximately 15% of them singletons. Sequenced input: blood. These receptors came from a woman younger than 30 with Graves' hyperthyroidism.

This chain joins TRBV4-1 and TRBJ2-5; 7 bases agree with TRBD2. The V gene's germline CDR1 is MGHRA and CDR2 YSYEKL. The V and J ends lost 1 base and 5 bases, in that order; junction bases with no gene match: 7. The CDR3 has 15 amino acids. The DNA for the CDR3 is TGCGCCAGCAGCCAAGGGGGAGGGAGATCTGAGACCCAGTACTTC. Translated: CASSQGGGRSETQYF.

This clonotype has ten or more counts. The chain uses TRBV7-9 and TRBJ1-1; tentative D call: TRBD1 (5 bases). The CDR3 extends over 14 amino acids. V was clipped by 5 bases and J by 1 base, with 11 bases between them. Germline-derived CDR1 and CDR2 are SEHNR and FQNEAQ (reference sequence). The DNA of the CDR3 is TGTGCCAGCAGCGAGGACAAGGGGAACACTGAAGCTTTCTTT. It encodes CASSEDKGNTEAFF.

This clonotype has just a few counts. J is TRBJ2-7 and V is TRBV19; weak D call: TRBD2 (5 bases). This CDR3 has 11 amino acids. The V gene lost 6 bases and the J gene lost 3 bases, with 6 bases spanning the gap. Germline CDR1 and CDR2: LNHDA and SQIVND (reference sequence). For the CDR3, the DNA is TGTGCCAGTAGCGACTACTACGAGCAGTACTTC. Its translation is CASSDYYEQYF. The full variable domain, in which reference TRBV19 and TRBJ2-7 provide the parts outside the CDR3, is DGGITQSPKYLFRKEGQNVTLSCEQNLNHDAMYWYRQDPGQGLRLIYYSQIVNDFQKGDIAEGYSVSREKKESFPLTVTSAQKNPTAFYLCASSDYYEQYFGPGTRLTVT.

The CDR3 loop reads CATSDLEAEQFF. CDR3 DNA: TGTGCCACCAGTGACCTTGAGGCAGAGCAGTTCTTC. The genes are TRBV24-1 and TRBJ2-1, with D unresolved. Trimming removed 4 bases from V and 10 bases from J, with 10 bases in between. The CDR3 contains 12 residues. The germline V gene encodes CDR1 KGHDR and CDR2 SFDVKD.

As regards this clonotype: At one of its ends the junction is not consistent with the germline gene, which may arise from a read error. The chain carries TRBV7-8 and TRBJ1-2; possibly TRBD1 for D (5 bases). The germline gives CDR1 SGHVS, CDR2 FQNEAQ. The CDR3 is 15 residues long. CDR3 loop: CAGSLSGGDNYGYTF. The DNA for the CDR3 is TGTGCCGGCAGCTTATCCGGGGGGGATAACTATGGCTACACCTTC.

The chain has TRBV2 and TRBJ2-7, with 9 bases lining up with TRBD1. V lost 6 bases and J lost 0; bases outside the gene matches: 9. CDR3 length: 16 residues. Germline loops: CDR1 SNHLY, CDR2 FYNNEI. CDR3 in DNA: TGTGCCAGCAGCTCAGGGACAGGGATGAACTCCTACGAGCAGTACTTC. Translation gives CASSSGTGMNSYEQYF.

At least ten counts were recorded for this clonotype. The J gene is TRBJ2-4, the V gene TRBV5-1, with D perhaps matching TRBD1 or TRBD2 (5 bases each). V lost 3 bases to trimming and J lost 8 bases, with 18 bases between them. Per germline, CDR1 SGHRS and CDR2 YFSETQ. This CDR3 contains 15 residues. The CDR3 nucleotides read TGCGCCAGCAGCTCCTCCGGGGTCAAAGGGGACATTCAGTACTTC. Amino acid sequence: CASSSSGVKGDIQYF.

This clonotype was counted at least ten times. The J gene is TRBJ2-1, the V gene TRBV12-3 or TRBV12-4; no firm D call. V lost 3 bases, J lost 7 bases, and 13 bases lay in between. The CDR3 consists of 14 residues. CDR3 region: CASSFQSGVNEQFF. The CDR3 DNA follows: TGTGCCAGCAGTTTCCAATCTGGGGTGAATGAGCAGTTCTTC.

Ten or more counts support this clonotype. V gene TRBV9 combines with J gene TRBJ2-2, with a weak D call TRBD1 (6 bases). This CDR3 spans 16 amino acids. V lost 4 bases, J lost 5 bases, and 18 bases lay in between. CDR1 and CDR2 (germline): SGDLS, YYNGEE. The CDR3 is CASSFSLGRGTGELFF. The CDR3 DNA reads TGTGCCAGCAGCTTCAGTTTAGGTAGGGGGACCGGGGAGCTGTTTTTT. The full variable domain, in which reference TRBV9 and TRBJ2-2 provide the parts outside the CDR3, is DSGVTQTPKHLITATGQRVTLRCSPRSGDLSVYWYQQSLDQGLQFLIQYYNGEERAKGNILERFSAQQFPDLHSELNLSSLELGDSALYFCASSFSLGRGTGELFFGEGSRLTVL.

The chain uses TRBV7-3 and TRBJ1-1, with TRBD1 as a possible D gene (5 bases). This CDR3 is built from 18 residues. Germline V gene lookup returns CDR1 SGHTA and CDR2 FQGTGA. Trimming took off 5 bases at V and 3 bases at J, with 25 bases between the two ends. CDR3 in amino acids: CASSPNPFGAEVDTEAFF. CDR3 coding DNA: TGTGCCAGCAGCCCGAATCCGTTTGGGGCAGAGGTTGACACTGAAGCTTTCTTT.

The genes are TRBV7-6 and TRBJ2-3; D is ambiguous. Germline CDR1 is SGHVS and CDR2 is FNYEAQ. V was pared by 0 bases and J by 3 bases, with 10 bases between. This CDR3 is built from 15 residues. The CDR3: CASSLAATGTDTQYF. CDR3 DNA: TGTGCCAGCAGCTTAGCAGCGACTGGGACAGATACGCAGTATTTT.

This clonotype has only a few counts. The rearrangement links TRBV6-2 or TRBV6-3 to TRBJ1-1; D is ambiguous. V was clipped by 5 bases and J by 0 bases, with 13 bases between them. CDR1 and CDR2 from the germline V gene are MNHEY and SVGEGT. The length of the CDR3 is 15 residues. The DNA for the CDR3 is TGTGCCAGCAGTGTTGAGCTGCAAATGAACACTGAAGCTTTCTTT. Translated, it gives CASSVELQMNTEAFF.

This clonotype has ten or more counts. The CDR3: CASSLGGTGDGYTF. The CDR3 region has the DNA TGTGCCAGCAGCTTAGGGGGGACAGGGGATGGCTACACCTTC. This chain links TRBV11-2 with TRBJ1-2; 10 bases match TRBD1. CDR3 length: 14 residues. Germline V gene data show CDR1 as SGHAT and CDR2 as FQNNGV. The V gene end was trimmed by 1 base and the J gene end by 6 bases; junction bases not matched to a gene: 2.